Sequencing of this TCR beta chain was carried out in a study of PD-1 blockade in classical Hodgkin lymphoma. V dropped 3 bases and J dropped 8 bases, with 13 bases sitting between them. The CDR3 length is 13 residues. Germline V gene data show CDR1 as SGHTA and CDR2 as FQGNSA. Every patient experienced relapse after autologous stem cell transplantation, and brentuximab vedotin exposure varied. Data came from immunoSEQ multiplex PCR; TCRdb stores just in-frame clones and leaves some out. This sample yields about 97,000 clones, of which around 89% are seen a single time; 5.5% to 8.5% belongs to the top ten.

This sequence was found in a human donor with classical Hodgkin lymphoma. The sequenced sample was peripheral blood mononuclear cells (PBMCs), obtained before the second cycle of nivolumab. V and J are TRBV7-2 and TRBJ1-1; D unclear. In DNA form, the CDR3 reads TGTGCCAGCAGCTTCAATTGGGTTGGCGAAGCTTTCTTT. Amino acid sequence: CASSFNWVGEAFF.